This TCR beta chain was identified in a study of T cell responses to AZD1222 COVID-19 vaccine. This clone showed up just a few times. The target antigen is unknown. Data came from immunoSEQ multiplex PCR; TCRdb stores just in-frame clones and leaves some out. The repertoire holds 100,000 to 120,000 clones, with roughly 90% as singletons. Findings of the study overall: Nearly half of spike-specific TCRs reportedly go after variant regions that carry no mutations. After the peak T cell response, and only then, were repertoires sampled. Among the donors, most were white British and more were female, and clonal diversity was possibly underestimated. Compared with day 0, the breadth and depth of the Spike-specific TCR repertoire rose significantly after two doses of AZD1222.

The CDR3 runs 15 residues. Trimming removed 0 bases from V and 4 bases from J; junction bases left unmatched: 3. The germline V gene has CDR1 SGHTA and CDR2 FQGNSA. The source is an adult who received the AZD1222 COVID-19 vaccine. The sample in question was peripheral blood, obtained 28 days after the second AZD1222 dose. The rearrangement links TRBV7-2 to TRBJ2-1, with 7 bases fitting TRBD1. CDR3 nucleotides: TGTGCCAGCAGCTTAGCGTCGGGACAGTACAATGAGCAGTTCTTC. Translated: CASSLASGQYNEQFF. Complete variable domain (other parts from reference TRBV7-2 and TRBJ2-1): GAGVSQSPSNKVTEKGKDVELRCDPISGHTALYWYRQSLGQGLEFLIYFQGNSAPDKSGLPSDRFSAERTGGSVSTLTIQRTQQEDSAVYLCASSLASGQYNEQFFGPGTRLTVL.